This TCR beta chain was profiled in a study of blood T cells in healthy people across ages. Overall study findings and caveats: Possibly confounding the expanded clonotype changes was the fact that donor CMV status was unknown.

The CDR3 has 15 residues. The V gene's germline CDR1 is SQVTM and CDR2 ANQGSEA. A sample-barcoded 5' primer and a J-beta primer mix were used in a second PCR of about 7 to 12 cycles. MiXCR, applied by TCRdb to the 5' RACE reads, yields one record per CDR3 protein. This table has roughly 1.5 million distinct CDR3 sequences, approximately 39% appearing once. Turning to this clonotype: Antigen unknown.

Every donor gave ten milliliters of peripheral blood. PBMCs, at least 6.5 million per sample, were isolated. Sample: blood. This chain connects TRBV29-1 to TRBJ2-1, with TRBD1 identical over 8 bases. The end of the DNA is better explained by TRBJ2-7, so the J call may be wrong. This clonotype was obtained from a woman between 18 and 29 years old in good health. In nucleotides, the CDR3 is TGCAGCGGCCAGACAGGGGTTAGGTCCTACAATGAGCAGTACTTC. Its protein product is CSGQTGVRSYNEQYF.